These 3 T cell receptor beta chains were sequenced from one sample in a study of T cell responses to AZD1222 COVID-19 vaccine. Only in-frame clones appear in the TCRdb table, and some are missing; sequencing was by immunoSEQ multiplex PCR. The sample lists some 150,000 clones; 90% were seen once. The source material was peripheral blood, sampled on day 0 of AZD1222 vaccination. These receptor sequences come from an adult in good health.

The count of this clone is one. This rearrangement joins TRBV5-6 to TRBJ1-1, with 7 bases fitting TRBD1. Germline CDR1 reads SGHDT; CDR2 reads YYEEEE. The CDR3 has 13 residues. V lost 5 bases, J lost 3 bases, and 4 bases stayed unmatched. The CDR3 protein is CASSFGTDTEAFF. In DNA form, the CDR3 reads TGTGCCAGCAGTTTTGGGACAGACACTGAAGCTTTCTTT.

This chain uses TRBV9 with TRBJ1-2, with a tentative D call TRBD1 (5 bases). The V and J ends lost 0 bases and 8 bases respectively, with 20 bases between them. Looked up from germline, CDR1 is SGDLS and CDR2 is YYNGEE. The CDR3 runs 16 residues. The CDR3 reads CASSVDSSGQAGGYTF. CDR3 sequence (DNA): TGTGCCAGCAGCGTAGACTCTTCGGGGCAGGCTGGGGGCTACACCTTC.

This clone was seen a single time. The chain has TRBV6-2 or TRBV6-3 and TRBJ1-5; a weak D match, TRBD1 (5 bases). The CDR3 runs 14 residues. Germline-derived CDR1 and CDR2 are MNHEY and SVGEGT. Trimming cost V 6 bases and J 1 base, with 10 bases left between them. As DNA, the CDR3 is TGTGCCAGCAGCCAAGGGGACAGCAATCAGCCCCAGCATTTT. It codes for CASSQGDSNQPQHF.